This T cell receptor (beta chain) was captured by sequencing in a study of regulatory T cells in long-lasting Graves disease. From germline, CDR1 is SGHVS and CDR2 FQNEAQ. CDR3 size: 15 residues. V gave up 2 bases and J gave up 4 bases, with 15 bases separating them. This clonotype was picked up many times. Stated time point: newly diagnosed GD, antithyroid drugs for less than 3 months. The TCR library was prepared using RNA isolated from PBMCs. The TCR beta library used iRepertoire HTBI primers with Arm-PCR amplification of CDR3. TCRdb re-called the multiplex PCR reads through MiXCR, storing one row per CDR3 protein. In the table there are 350,000 to 500,000 distinct CDR3 sequences, 16% of which are singletons. This sample was shared with a second study, whose subject was T cells in Graves' hyperthyroidism and ophthalmopathy. That investigation notes: A set of HTBI primers served as the primers for a first-round RT-PCR of the TCR CDR3. A model of 13 V-J features distinguished ophthalmopathy from stable hyperthyroidism. The model identified upcoming ophthalmopathy a median approximately six months ahead of onset.

The sample consisted of peripheral blood mononuclear cells (PBMCs), taken at new diagnosis, from a patient treated with antithyroid drugs. This TCR was recovered from a woman between 25 and 40 years old with Graves disease. The chain links TRBV7-8 to TRBJ2-7; D is ambiguous. CDR3 residues: CASSLIEQDGYEQYF. The CDR3, as DNA: TGTGCCAGCAGCTTAATCGAGCAGGACGGTTACGAGCAGTACTTC.